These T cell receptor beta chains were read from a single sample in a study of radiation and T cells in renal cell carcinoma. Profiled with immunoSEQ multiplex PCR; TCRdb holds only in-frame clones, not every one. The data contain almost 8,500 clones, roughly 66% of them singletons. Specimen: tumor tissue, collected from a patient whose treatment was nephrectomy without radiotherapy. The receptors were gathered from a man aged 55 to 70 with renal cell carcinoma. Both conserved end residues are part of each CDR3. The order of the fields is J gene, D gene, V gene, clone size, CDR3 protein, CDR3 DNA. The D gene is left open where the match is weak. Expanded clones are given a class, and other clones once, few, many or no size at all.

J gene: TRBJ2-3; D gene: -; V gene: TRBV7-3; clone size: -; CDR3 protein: CASSLGRGQYF; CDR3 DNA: TGTGCCAGCAGCTTAGGGCGAGGGCAGTATTTT
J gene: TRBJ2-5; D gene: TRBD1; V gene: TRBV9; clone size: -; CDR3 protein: CASSLGTGGTMETQYF; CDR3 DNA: TGTGCCAGCAGCTTAGGGACAGGGGGTACGATGGAGACCCAGTACTTC
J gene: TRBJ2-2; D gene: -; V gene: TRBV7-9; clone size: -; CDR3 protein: CASSAPVGREDTGELFF; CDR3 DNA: TGTGCCAGCAGCGCCCCGGTCGGCAGGGAGGACACCGGGGAGCTGTTTTTT
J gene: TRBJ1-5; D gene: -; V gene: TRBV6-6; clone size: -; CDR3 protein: CASSLFSEPQHF; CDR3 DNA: TGTGCCAGCAGTCTCTTTTCGGAGCCCCAGCATTTT
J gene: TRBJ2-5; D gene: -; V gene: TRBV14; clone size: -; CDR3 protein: CASSLGETQYF; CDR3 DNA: TGTGCCAGCAGCCTGGGGGAGACCCAGTACTTC
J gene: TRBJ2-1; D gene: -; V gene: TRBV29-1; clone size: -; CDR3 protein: CSVVSPGEQFF; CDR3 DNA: TGCAGCGTCGTTAGCCCGGGTGAGCAGTTCTTC
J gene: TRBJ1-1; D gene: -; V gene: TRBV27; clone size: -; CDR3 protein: CASSSYTRLNTEAFF; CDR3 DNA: TGTGCCAGCAGTTCCTATACAAGGTTGAACACTGAAGCTTTCTTT
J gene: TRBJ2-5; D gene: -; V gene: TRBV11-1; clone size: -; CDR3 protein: CASSADLVGGETQYF; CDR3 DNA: TGTGCCAGCAGCGCGGACCTGGTGGGGGGAGAGACCCAGTACTTC
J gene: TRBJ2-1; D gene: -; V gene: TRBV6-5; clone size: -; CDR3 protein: CASSYGVNNEQFF; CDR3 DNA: TGTGCCAGCAGTTATGGGGTGAACAATGAGCAGTTCTTC
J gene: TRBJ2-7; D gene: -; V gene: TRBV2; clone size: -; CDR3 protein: CASRSQGIYEQYF; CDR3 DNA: TGTGCCAGCAGGAGTCAGGGGATCTACGAGCAGTACTTC
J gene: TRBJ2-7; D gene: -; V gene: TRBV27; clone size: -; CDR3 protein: CARVDRISYEQYF; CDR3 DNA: TGTGCCAGAGTCGACAGGATTTCCTACGAGCAGTACTTC
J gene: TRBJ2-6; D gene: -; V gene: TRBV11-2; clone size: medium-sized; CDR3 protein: CASSLDLATANVLTF; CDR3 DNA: TGTGCCAGCAGCTTAGATCTGGCCACGGCCAACGTCCTGACTTTC
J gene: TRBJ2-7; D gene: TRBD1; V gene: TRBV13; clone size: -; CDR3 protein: CASSPPGTGPYEQYF; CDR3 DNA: TGTGCCAGCAGCCCACCCGGGACAGGACCCTACGAGCAGTACTTC
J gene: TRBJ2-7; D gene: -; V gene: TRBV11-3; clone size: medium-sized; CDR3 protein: CASSLRGGGGTYEQYF; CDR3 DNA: TGTGCCAGCAGCTTAAGGGGCGGAGGGGGAACCTACGAGCAGTACTTC
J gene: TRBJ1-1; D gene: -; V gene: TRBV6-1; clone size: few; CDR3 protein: CASSEVWGNTEAFF; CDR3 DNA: TGTGCCAGCAGTGAAGTGTGGGGGAACACTGAAGCTTTCTTT
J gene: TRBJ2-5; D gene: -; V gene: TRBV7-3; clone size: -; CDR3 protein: CASSFRGETQYF; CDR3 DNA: TGTGCCAGCAGCTTTAGGGGAGAGACCCAGTACTTC
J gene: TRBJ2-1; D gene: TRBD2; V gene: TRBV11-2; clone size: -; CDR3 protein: CASRLLAGGPNEQFF; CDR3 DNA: TGTGCCAGCAGGCTACTAGCGGGAGGGCCTAATGAGCAGTTCTTC
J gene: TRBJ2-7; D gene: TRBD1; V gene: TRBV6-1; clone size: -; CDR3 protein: CASRAGQVTYEQYF; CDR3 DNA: TGTGCCAGCAGGGCGGGACAGGTCACCTACGAGCAGTACTTC
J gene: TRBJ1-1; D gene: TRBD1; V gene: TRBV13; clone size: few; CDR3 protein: CASGDRGSYSAFF; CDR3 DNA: TGTGCCAGCGGGGACAGGGGGTCGTATAGTGCTTTCTTT
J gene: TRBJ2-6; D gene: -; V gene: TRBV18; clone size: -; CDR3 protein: CASSPIPGPGANVLTF; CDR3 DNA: TGTGCCAGCTCACCGATACCGGGCCCGGGGGCCAACGTCCTGACTTTC
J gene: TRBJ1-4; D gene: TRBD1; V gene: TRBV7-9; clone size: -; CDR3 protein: CASSPGGGNEKLFF; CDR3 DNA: TGTGCCAGCAGCCCAGGGGGCGGGAATGAAAAACTGTTTTTT
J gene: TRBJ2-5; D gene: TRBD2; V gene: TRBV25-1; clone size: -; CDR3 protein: CASSRGETAQETQYF; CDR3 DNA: TGTGCCAGCAGTCGGGGGGAGACAGCGCAAGAGACCCAGTACTTC